This T cell receptor (beta chain) emerged from a study of Ad26.COV2.S vaccination and SARS-CoV-2 variants. Notes on this clone: Its antigen is unknown.

Described treatment: some 19 received Ad26.COV2.S at low or high dose, single or two shots; several received placebo; per-sample allocation not given. Sampling occurred on day 63 after the first vaccine or placebo injection. Study-wide results and caveats: Breadth of non-spike TCRs did not differ between vaccinees and placebo recipients.

Trimming removed 1 base from V and 1 base from J; junction bases left unmatched: 2. Germline CDR1 and CDR2: SGHRS and YFSETQ. The length of the CDR3 is 16 residues. This table comes from immunoSEQ multiplex PCR, and its TCRdb copy is limited to in-frame clones, with some not included. This sample has some 520,000 clones, with around nine tenths found just once. The specimen was peripheral blood, collected in a trial of Ad26.COV2.S vaccine versus placebo. V usage is TRBV5-1 and J usage is TRBJ2-7; 13 nucleotides line up with TRBD2. The TCR sequence derives from a person aged 18 to 65 who received the Ad26.COV2.S COVID-19 vaccine or a placebo. The DNA of the CDR3 is TGCGCCAGCAGCTTGACTAGCGGGAGGGCTTCCTACGAGCAGTACTTC. Translated: CASSLTSGRASYEQYF.